The 14 T cell receptor beta chains below come from one sample, sequenced in a study of tumor-infiltrating lymphocytes in primary liver carcinoma. The input was around 500 ng total RNA; TCR beta cDNA was made from it with a constant-region primer. Modified slightly, ARM-PCR produced TCR beta libraries over three nested multiplex PCR rounds. TRBV1-TRBV30 forward and Cbeta reverse primers drove the first two roughly 10-cycle rounds. TCRdb re-derived calls from the multiplex PCR reads in MiXCR, one entry per CDR3 protein. The sample lists almost 200,000 distinct CDR3 sequences, 65% occurring once. Unsorted whole blood served as the source of blood RNA, and germline DNA was extracted as well. The sample comprised peripheral blood. These receptors were collected from a woman in her fifties or sixties with primary liver carcinoma and hepatitis B virus infection.

As for this clonotype: This may come from a read error, since a much larger clone is one base off. The rearrangement joins TRBV12-3 or TRBV12-4 to TRBJ2-1, with 7 bases lining up with TRBD2. This CDR3 has 12 residues. V shed 5 bases and J 9 bases; nucleotides not matched to a gene: 4. The CDR3 reads CASSRGSTEQFF. In nucleotides, the CDR3 is TGTGCCAGCAGTCGCGGGAGCACTGAGCAGTTCTTC.

As for this clonotype: Compared with germline, one end of the junction differs, possibly owing to a read error. The chain links TRBV10-2 to TRBJ2-7; D gene uncertain. The germline V gene encodes CDR1 WSHSY and CDR2 SAAADI. The CDR3 is 13 amino acids. Here the CDR3 reads CTSSEAPTYEQYF. In DNA, the CDR3 is TGCACCAGCAGTGAGGCGCCTACCTACGAGCAGTACTTC.

Worth noting for this clonotype: Here the CDR3 omits its conserved ending phenylalanine or tryptophan, so a read error is the likely source. The chain recombines TRBV28 with TRBJ1-2, with D possibly being TRBD1 (5 bases). The CDR3 has 12 amino acids. V was pared by 6 bases and J by 8 bases, with 13 bases between. Germline loops: CDR1 MDHEN, CDR2 SYDVKM. The CDR3 sequence is CASSNVRDGYTY. The CDR3 DNA reads as TGTGCCAGCAGCAATGTCAGGGACGGCTACACCTAC.

In its sample, this clonotype was seen a few times. The chain recombines TRBV7-9 with TRBJ2-4, with a tentative D call TRBD2 (6 bases). The CDR3 has 13 residues. Germline V gives CDR1 SEHNR, CDR2 FQNEAQ (reference sequence). The CDR3 region is CASIGGAKNIQYF. The CDR3 bases are TGTGCATCCATCGGGGGAGCCAAAAACATTCAGTACTTC.

The V call is TRBV6-1, the J call TRBJ2-3; D unresolved. The V end was cut by 3 bases, the J end by 15 bases, with 16 bases between. The CDR3 length is 12 residues. CDR1 is MNHNS and CDR2 is SASEGT in the germline V gene. The CDR3, as DNA: TGTGCCAGCAGTGACCCAGGAAATATGCATTATTTT. Residues: CASSDPGNMHYF.

Of note for this clonotype: Possible read error: a much larger clone is one base away. V usage is TRBV6-5 and J usage is TRBJ2-1, with D possibly TRBD2 on 6 matching bases. Germline-derived CDR1 and CDR2 are MNHEY and SVGAGI. The CDR3 is 16 amino acids. The ends were cut back, 0 bases at V and 4 bases at J, with 13 bases in the middle. This CDR3 reads CASSYSSGTPYNEQFF. CDR3 nucleotide sequence: TGTGCCAGCAGTTACTCTTCCGGGACTCCGTACAATGAGCAGTTCTTC.

This clonotype was seen more than once but under ten times. Possible read error: a much larger clone is one base away. The CDR3 carries no conserved terminal phenylalanine or tryptophan, so it likely arises from a read error. The chain uses TRBV4-2 and TRBJ1-6; 8 positions match TRBD1. The V gene end was trimmed by 2 bases and the J gene end by 7 bases; junction bases not matched to a gene: 7. Germline values: CDR1 LGHNA, CDR2 YNFKEQ. The CDR3 sequence is 16 residues long. CDR3 in amino acids: CASSQNPTGANSPLHL. Here the CDR3 DNA reads TGTGCCAGCAGCCAAAACCCGACAGGGGCAAATTCACCCCTCCACCTT.

This rearrangement joins TRBV11-1 to TRBJ2-1; D remains ambiguous. The V gene lost 5 bases and the J gene lost 7 bases, with 18 bases spanning the gap. From germline, CDR1 is SGHAT and CDR2 FQDESV (reference sequence). This CDR3 contains 15 residues. For the CDR3, the DNA is TGTGCCAGCAGCCAAATGGGATCACCACGGAATGAGCAGTTCTTC. Protein product: CASSQMGSPRNEQFF.

The gene calls are TRBV5-1 and TRBJ1-1, with a weak D call TRBD1 (5 bases). The germline V gene has CDR1 SGHRS and CDR2 YFSETQ. This CDR3 is built from 14 residues. V was pared by 7 bases and J by 0 bases, with 13 bases between. The CDR3 DNA is TGCGCCAGCTGTACAGGAGTCATGAACACTGAAGCTTTCTTT. This codes for CASCTGVMNTEAFF.

A word on this clonotype: This may come from a read error, since a much larger clone is one base off. Likely a read error: the CDR3 ends without its conserved phenylalanine or tryptophan. Here the CDR3 reads CASSPQQGVYKTQYS. The CDR3 coding sequence is TGTGCCAGCAGTCCACAACAGGGGGTATATAAGACCCAGTACTCC. V usage is TRBV12-3 or TRBV12-4 and J usage is TRBJ2-5; 8 bases match TRBD1. This CDR3 spans 15 amino acids. V lost 5 bases, J lost 6 bases, and 11 bases stayed unmatched.

Comments on this clonotype: The junction and the germline gene differ at one end; a read error may be behind it. The chain joins TRBV29-1 to TRBJ2-1; TRBD2 aligns across 9 bases. This CDR3 is built from 14 residues. CDR1 SQVTM and CDR2 ANQGSEA come from the germline V gene. The CDR3 loop reads CSAEVSGSLGEQFF. The CDR3 nucleotides read TGCAGCGCTGAAGTTAGCGGGAGTTTGGGTGAGCAGTTCTTC.

The V gene is TRBV28, the J gene TRBJ2-1; TRBD2 matches 9 bases. J lost 5 bases, V lost 6 bases, and 17 bases had no gene match. Germline CDR1 MDHEN, CDR2 SYDVKM. The CDR3 has 18 amino acids. In nucleotides, the CDR3 is TGTGCCAGCAGCAGCTTTGCGTGGAGCGGGAGGATCCACAATGAGCAGTTCTTC. It specifies CASSSFAWSGRIHNEQFF.

At least ten counts were recorded for this clonotype. J is TRBJ2-3 and V is TRBV12-3 or TRBV12-4; no clear D gene. The CDR3 runs to 14 residues. V was shortened by 2 bases and J by 8 bases, with 14 bases between the two germline ends. Here the CDR3 reads CASSLSRGVVTQYF. CDR3 bases: TGTGCCAGCAGTTTATCGCGCGGTGTGGTTACGCAGTATTTT.

This clonotype has a handful of counts. A much larger clone differs by one base, so this may be a read error. The chain is built from TRBV6-5 and TRBJ2-7, with D possibly being TRBD1 (6 bases). Looked up from germline, CDR1 is MNHEY and CDR2 is SVGAGI. Deletions cut 10 bases from V and 3 bases from J, with 19 bases between. This CDR3 is built from 14 residues. Here the CDR3 DNA reads TGTGCCACCGTGGGCTCCGGCAGGGGCTACGAGCAGTACTTC. This sequence encodes CATVGSGRGYEQYF.